This TCR beta chain was documented in a study of blood T cell repertoires in COVID-19. Study information: Sites across the United States, Italy and Spain contributed samples from acute and convalescent COVID-19. Nucleic acid was either cDNA or gDNA, and it came from T cells, B-cell-depleted T cells, or PBMCs.

In the source study's methods: Using reference gene primer amplification, nucleated cell counts were estimated. Assay used: immunoSEQ multiplex PCR; TCRdb lists only in-frame clones, some missing. Clone size and the V and J calls come from that table; the DNA yielded D and trimming. The sample lists under 300,000 clones, around 87% seen once, with 5.5% to 9% in the top ten. The CDR3 extends over 17 amino acids. Germline lookup yields CDR1 SGHTA and CDR2 FQGNSA. With V trimmed by 3 bases and J by 10 bases, 15 bases remained unmatched. The rearrangement uses TRBV7-2 and TRBJ2-1; 10 bases are a match to TRBD2. The sequence was collected from a woman aged 65 to 85 with active or convalescent COVID-19. The sequenced sample consisted of peripheral blood. The CDR3 region has the DNA TGTGCCAGCAGCTTCCTAACAGGAGCGGGGGGGCCGCACGAGCAGTTCTTC. Protein sequence: CASSFLTGAGGPHEQFF.